The clone carrying this TCR beta chain showed up just a few times. TCRdb reanalysed the 5' RACE reads using MiXCR and keeps one entry per CDR3 protein. Here the sample spans some 200,000 distinct CDR3 sequences, 15% to 20% being singletons. These data belong to a study of CD8 T cells in ankylosing spondylitis. Germline V CDR1 and CDR2: DFQATT, SNEGSKA (reference sequence). The CDR3 covers 16 residues. Germline trimming cut 5 bases from V and 2 bases from J; bases unmatched to any gene: 10. The genes are TRBV20-1 and TRBJ2-5, with 11 nucleotides matching TRBD2. Source material: blood, either unsorted or a sorted T cell fraction (not recorded which). This receptor was identified in a male donor aged 10 to 35 with ankylosing spondylitis or in good health (not recorded which). The CDR3 here is CSAGEYRLAGQETQYF. CDR3 nucleotide sequence: TGCAGTGCTGGGGAGTACCGACTAGCGGGACAAGAGACCCAGTACTTC.